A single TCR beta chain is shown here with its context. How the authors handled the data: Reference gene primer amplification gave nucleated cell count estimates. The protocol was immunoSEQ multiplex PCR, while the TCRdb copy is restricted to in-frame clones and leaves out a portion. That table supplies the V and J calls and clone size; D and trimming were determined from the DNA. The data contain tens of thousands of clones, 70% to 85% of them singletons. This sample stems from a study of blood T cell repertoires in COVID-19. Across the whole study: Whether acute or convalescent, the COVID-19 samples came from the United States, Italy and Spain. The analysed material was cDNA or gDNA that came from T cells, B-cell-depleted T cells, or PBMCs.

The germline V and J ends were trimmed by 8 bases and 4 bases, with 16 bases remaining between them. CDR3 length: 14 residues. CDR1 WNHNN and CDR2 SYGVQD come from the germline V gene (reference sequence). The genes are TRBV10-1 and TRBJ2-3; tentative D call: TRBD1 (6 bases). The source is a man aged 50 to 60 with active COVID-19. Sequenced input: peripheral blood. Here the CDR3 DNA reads TGCGCCAGCGCCGAGGGGGAAGATCCAGATACGCAGTATTTT. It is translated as CASAEGEDPDTQYF.